This entry lists 10 T cell receptor beta chains sequenced from one sample in a study of T-cell reconstitution after alpha-beta-depleted transplantation in children. The TCRbeta library incorporated unique molecular identifiers. In TCRdb, the PCR reads were re-called with MiXCR into one record per CDR3 protein. Altogether 100,000 to 130,000 distinct CDR3 sequences are present, approximately 6% being singletons, with the ten largest covering 20% to 25%. The specimen comprised PBMCs, mostly from graft donor cells, sampled 360 days after TCRalphabeta/CD19-depleted stem cell transplant. These receptors were collected from a male patient aged 2 to 10 who had a stem cell transplant for acute lymphoblastic leukemia, so the T cells may come from the graft donor.

This clonotype has only a few counts. The J gene is TRBJ2-6, the V gene TRBV7-6; D gene uncertain. Germline CDR1 and CDR2: SGHVS and FNYEAQ. The V end lost 1 base, the J end lost 0 bases, and 10 bases lay between the germline ends. The CDR3 is 17 amino acids. This CDR3 is CASSLVDLSSGANVLTF. Written as DNA, the CDR3 is TGTGCCAGCAGCTTAGTTGACCTGAGCTCTGGGGCCAACGTCCTGACTTTC.

This chain joins TRBV7-6 and TRBJ2-7; either TRBD1 or TRBD2 may fit D (5 bases each). With 5 bases removed from V and 5 bases from J, the gap between germline ends came to 10 bases. Germline CDR1 is SGHVS and CDR2 is FNYEAQ. This CDR3 spans 12 amino acids. In DNA, the CDR3 is TGTGCCAGCAGCCGAGGGGCAGACGAGCAGTACTTC. It encodes CASSRGADEQYF.

Ten or more counts support this clonotype. The rearrangement uses TRBV9 and TRBJ2-3, with TRBD1 as a possible D gene (6 bases). Trimming stripped 4 bases from V and 1 base from J, with 10 bases between. The CDR3 contains 14 residues. Germline-derived CDR1 and CDR2 are SGDLS and YYNGEE. The CDR3 nucleotides are TGTGCCAGCAGCCCCCCAGGGGGCACAGATACGCAGTATTTT. Protein product: CASSPPGGTDTQYF.

This clonotype was detected many times. The CDR3 reads CASGPGLAGGGETQYF. The CDR3 region has the DNA TGTGCCAGCGGACCGGGACTAGCGGGAGGTGGGGAGACCCAGTACTTC. The J gene is TRBJ2-5, the V gene TRBV12-3 or TRBV12-4; TRBD2 agrees at 15 bases. Germline trimming cut 8 bases from V and 5 bases from J; bases unmatched to any gene: 9. The CDR3 totals 16 residues.

This clonotype was seen only a few times. CDR3 sequence reads: CAILGEGNEKLFF. For the CDR3, the DNA is TGTGCCATCCTAGGGGAGGGTAATGAAAAACTGTTTTTT. J is TRBJ1-4 and V is TRBV6-2 or TRBV6-3; a weak D match, TRBD1 (5 bases). The V end lost 10 bases, the J end lost 4 bases, and 13 bases lay between the germline ends. Per the germline V gene, CDR1 is MNHEY and CDR2 is SVGEGT. The CDR3 has 13 residues.

The V gene is TRBV6-1, the J gene TRBJ2-5; weak D call: TRBD2 (5 bases). V dropped 3 bases and J dropped 5 bases, with 16 bases sitting between them. The CDR3 length is 15 residues. The germline CDR1 and CDR2 sequences are MNHNS and SASEGT. CDR3 region: CASSEVPGTRETQYF. CDR3 bases: TGTGCCAGCAGTGAGGTCCCGGGAACCCGGGAGACCCAGTACTTC.

DNA for the CDR3: TGTGCCAGCAGCGCCCCGGGACGGAACTACGAGCAGTACTTC. This codes for CASSAPGRNYEQYF. The chain uses TRBV9 and TRBJ2-7; D is perhaps TRBD1 or TRBD2 (5 bases each). CDR3 length: 14 amino acids. Trimming stripped 3 bases from V and 3 bases from J, with 13 bases between. Per germline, CDR1 SGDLS and CDR2 YYNGEE.

This clonotype came up many times. The V and J genes are TRBV4-3 and TRBJ2-5; no reliable D call. The germline V and J ends were trimmed by 1 base and 0 bases, with 12 bases remaining between them. The CDR3 length is 16 residues. Germline-derived CDR1 and CDR2 are LGHNA and YSLEER. CDR3 protein: CASSQGSMSDQETQYF. In DNA form, the CDR3 reads TGCGCCAGCAGCCAAGGGTCGATGTCAGACCAAGAGACCCAGTACTTC.

This chain links TRBV6-1 with TRBJ1-2; the D gene is possibly TRBD1 (5 bases). The CDR3 is 15 amino acids. Germline V CDR1 and CDR2: MNHNS, SASEGT. V lost 1 base to trimming and J lost 4 bases, with 13 bases between them. The CDR3 DNA follows: TGTGCCAGCAGTGAAGAGGGCCAGGGCGGCTATGGCTACACCTTC. This sequence encodes CASSEEGQGGYGYTF.

This clonotype came up a few times. Here the CDR3 DNA reads TGTGCCAGCAGTTACCCACAGGGAGGGAGGGAGACCCAGTACTTC. Protein product: CASSYPQGGRETQYF. The rearrangement joins TRBV6-5 to TRBJ2-5; TRBD2 is a possible D gene (7 bases). V lost 2 bases and J lost 5, with 15 bases in between. Germline V lookup: CDR1 MNHEY, CDR2 SVGAGI. CDR3 length equals 15 residues.